The 24 T cell receptor beta chains in this list originate from one sample, sequenced in a study of T cell changes during pregnancy in multiple sclerosis (dated by TCRdb to between 2018 and 2020). The receptor library was made with the immunoSEQ multiplex PCR assay. TCRdb took over this immuneACCESS table, retaining in-frame rearrangements with V and J assigned. Such tables are incomplete; in checked studies, under half of the missing clones stem from an unresolved V gene, and the remainder is unexplained. The sample yields over 90,000 clones; roughly nine tenths were counted once. The ten most abundant clones make up under 0.85% of the sample. Sequencing used peripheral blood, obtained in the second trimester of pregnancy. These receptors originate from a female donor in good health, enrolled as a control in a pregnancy study.

The V call is TRBV2, the J call TRBJ1-1; TRBD1 is a possible D gene (6 bases). Germline loops: CDR1 SNHLY, CDR2 FYNNEI. Trimming took off 10 bases at V and 5 bases at J, with 23 bases between the two ends. CDR3 size: 15 residues. The CDR3 protein is CANGETGGVRTEAFF. CDR3 in DNA: TGTGCCAACGGGGAGACAGGAGGTGTTAGAACTGAAGCTTTCTTT.

The chain couples TRBV6-1 to TRBJ1-1; D perhaps matches TRBD1 (6 bases). Germline CDR1 and CDR2: MNHNS and SASEGT. The CDR3 length is 15 residues. V lost 7 bases, J lost 4 bases, and 19 bases lay in between. CDR3 region: CASTPGEGEPTEAFF. The CDR3 DNA sequence: TGTGCCAGCACCCCAGGGGAGGGGGAGCCCACTGAAGCTTTCTTT.

This clone was detected a few times. V usage is TRBV5-6 and J usage is TRBJ1-1; D is uncertain. Germline loops: CDR1 SGHDT, CDR2 YYEEEE. The CDR3 has 15 residues. V gave up 4 bases and J gave up 3 bases, with 16 bases separating them. CDR3 amino acids: CASSALGVADTEAFF. The DNA of the CDR3 is TGTGCCAGCAGCGCTTTGGGAGTAGCGGACACTGAAGCTTTCTTT.

The chain uses TRBV5-1 and TRBJ2-7; D may be TRBD2 (5 bases). Germline values: CDR1 SGHRS, CDR2 YFSETQ. The CDR3 is made up of 12 amino acids. Trimming cost V 9 bases and J 0 bases, with 10 bases left between them. The CDR3: CATGRSSYEQYF. The DNA of the CDR3 is TGCGCCACGGGGAGAAGCTCCTACGAGCAGTACTTC.

J is TRBJ1-3 and V is TRBV28; TRBD1 is a possible D gene (5 bases). Germline CDR1 and CDR2: MDHEN and SYDVKM. V shed 0 bases and J shed 0 bases, with 9 bases lying between them. CDR3 length: 16 residues. The CDR3 bases are TGTGCCAGCAGTTTATGGTCGGGACTCTCTGGAAACACCATATATTTT. Translating gives CASSLWSGLSGNTIYF.

The rearrangement links TRBV7-5 to TRBJ2-7; TRBD2, the table's D call, was not compared with the DNA. TRBV7-5 is a known pseudogene. This CDR3 is 13 amino acids long. In DNA form, the CDR3 reads TGTGCCAGAAGCGCCCGGGGTCCCCGAGGGCAGTACTTC. Amino acid sequence: CARSARGPRGQYF.

The CDR3 DNA follows: TGTGCCAGTAGTGATCTAGAGCGGCATGAGCAGTTCTTC. Amino acids: CASSDLERHEQFF. The chain couples TRBV19 to TRBJ2-1, with D maybe TRBD2 (5 bases). Germline V gives CDR1 LNHDA, CDR2 SQIVND (reference sequence). The CDR3 covers 13 residues. Between the trimmed V and J ends, which lost 5 bases and 8 bases, there was a span of 13 bases.

The gene calls are TRBV18 and TRBJ1-3, with D tentatively TRBD1 (5 bases). V was trimmed by 5 bases and J by 2 bases, leaving 7 bases between them. This CDR3 spans 13 amino acids. Germline lookup yields CDR1 KGHSH and CDR2 LQKENI. In DNA, the CDR3 is TGTGCCAGCTCAGCAGGGACTGGAAACACCATATATTTT. This gives the protein CASSAGTGNTIYF.

This chain links TRBV9 with TRBJ2-5; 14 bases are shared with TRBD2. The V gene end was trimmed by 4 bases and the J gene end by 4 bases; junction bases not matched to a gene: 6. Germline V gene sequence: CDR1 SGDLS, CDR2 YYNGEE. The CDR3 is 16 amino acids. The DNA of the CDR3 is TGTGCCAGCAGCCAGGGACTAGCGGGAGTTTCAGAGACCCAGTACTTC. Its protein is CASSQGLAGVSETQYF.

The chain links TRBV28 to TRBJ1-6, with D possibly TRBD1 on 5 matching bases. V was pared by 2 bases and J by 10 bases, with 18 bases between. CDR1 is MDHEN and CDR2 is SYDVKM in the germline V gene. The CDR3 runs 16 residues. CDR3 protein: CASSLLRPGMGSPLHF. The CDR3 DNA sequence: TGTGCCAGCAGTTTACTTCGTCCAGGGATGGGCTCACCCCTCCACTTT.

This chain connects TRBV6-5 to TRBJ1-1; possible D gene TRBD1, 6 bases. In germline, CDR1 is MNHEY, CDR2 SVGAGI. The CDR3 contains 15 residues. V lost 4 bases and J lost 2, with 14 bases in between. CDR3 loop: CASSWRSGGNTEAFF. CDR3 DNA: TGTGCCAGCAGTTGGAGAAGCGGGGGCAACACTGAAGCTTTCTTT.

Only one count was recorded for this clone. The rearrangement joins TRBV20-1 to TRBJ2-1; D gene ambiguous. Germline V lookup: CDR1 DFQATT, CDR2 SNEGSKA (reference sequence). CDR3 length: 11 amino acids. The V and J ends lost 3 bases and 12 bases respectively, with 12 bases between them. The CDR3 sequence is CSARSEARQFF. The CDR3 DNA reads as TGCAGTGCTAGGTCTGAGGCTCGGCAGTTCTTC.

The chain joins TRBV20-1 to TRBJ2-7; D call uncertain. Germline V CDR1 and CDR2: DFQATT, SNEGSKA (reference sequence). Deletions cut 1 base from V and 4 bases from J, with 5 bases between. The CDR3 has 11 amino acids. CDR3 region: CSARARYEQYF. DNA for the CDR3: TGCAGTGCTAGAGCCCGGTACGAGCAGTACTTC.

V is TRBV28 and J is TRBJ1-5; D uncertain. The germline CDR1 and CDR2 sequences are MDHEN and SYDVKM. The CDR3 loop spans 13 amino acids. V was cut by 7 bases and J by 1 base, with 8 bases left in between. The CDR3 sequence is CASISGSNQPQHF. The DNA of the CDR3 is TGTGCCAGCATCTCCGGGAGCAATCAGCCCCAGCATTTT.

The chain employs TRBV2 and TRBJ2-1, with D maybe TRBD1 (6 bases). Trimming removed 7 bases from V and 10 bases from J, with 14 bases in between. Germline V lookup: CDR1 SNHLY, CDR2 FYNNEI. The CDR3 is made up of 12 amino acids. As DNA, the CDR3 is TGTGCCAGCAATACAGGGAGTTTGGAGCAGTTCTTC. Translation gives CASNTGSLEQFF.

The J gene is TRBJ1-1, the V gene TRBV2, with 8 bases matching TRBD1. V shed 4 bases and J 4 bases; nucleotides not matched to a gene: 5. The CDR3 sequence is 14 residues long. Germline values: CDR1 SNHLY, CDR2 FYNNEI. The CDR3 is CASSAQGAGTEAFF. CDR3 bases: TGTGCCAGCAGTGCTCAGGGGGCGGGCACTGAAGCTTTCTTT.

The chain combines TRBV19 with TRBJ2-5, with TRBD2 matching over 7 bases. CDR3 length equals 15 residues. Germline lookup yields CDR1 LNHDA and CDR2 SQIVND (reference sequence). V lost 5 bases, J lost 0 bases, and 6 bases stayed unmatched. CDR3 sequence reads: CASSPGGWYQETQYF. The CDR3 DNA sequence: TGTGCCAGTAGTCCGGGGGGTTGGTACCAAGAGACCCAGTACTTC.

The chain carries TRBV19 and TRBJ2-7, with 9 bases fitting TRBD2. From germline, CDR1 is LNHDA and CDR2 SQIVND (reference sequence). The CDR3 has 16 amino acids. V gave up 1 base and J gave up 3 bases; unmatched junction bases: 7. The CDR3 loop is CASSIGSASGDYEQYF. Written as DNA, the CDR3 is TGTGCCAGTAGTATAGGATCGGCTAGCGGGGACTACGAGCAGTACTTC.

The chain employs TRBV15 and TRBJ2-1, with 8 bases that match TRBD1. Germline V gene lookup returns CDR1 LNHNV and CDR2 YYDKDF (reference sequence). Unmatched junction bases numbered 5, after V lost 1 base and J lost 12 bases. The CDR3 spans 13 residues. This chain's CDR3 is CATSRAGTGPQFF. The DNA of the CDR3 is TGTGCCACCAGCAGAGCGGGGACAGGCCCGCAGTTCTTC.

DNA for the CDR3: TGCGCCAGCAGCTGGCCAGACAGGAGGGTTAACAGGGGCTATGGCTACACCTTC. As protein: CASSWPDRRVNRGYGYTF. The chain employs TRBV5-1 and TRBJ1-2; 7 positions match TRBD1. CDR3 length equals 18 residues. Germline CDR1 is SGHRS and CDR2 is YFSETQ. With 3 bases clipped from V and 4 bases from J, the junction kept 18 bases outside the gene matches.

CDR3 amino acids: CASSTSTGLNTGELFF. CDR3 nucleotides: TGTGCCAGCAGCACCTCGACAGGGCTAAACACCGGGGAGCTGTTTTTT. The chain is built from TRBV9 and TRBJ2-2, with 7 bases that match TRBD1. Germline V gene data show CDR1 as SGDLS and CDR2 as YYNGEE. CDR3 length: 16 residues. Losses at the gene ends were 4 bases for V and 2 bases for J; bases not matched to a gene: 8.

The CDR3 loop reads CASSEVLAGETQYF. As DNA, the CDR3 is TGTGCCAGCAGTGAAGTGCTAGCGGGAGAGACCCAGTACTTC. The chain employs TRBV2 and TRBJ2-5; TRBD2 matches at 8 bases. The CDR3 extends over 14 amino acids. CDR1 and CDR2 (germline): SNHLY, FYNNEI. J lost 4 bases, V lost 1 base, and 2 bases had no gene match.

The chain recombines TRBV7-9 with TRBJ2-1, with D possibly matching TRBD2 (6 bases). Trimming stripped 6 bases from V and 0 bases from J, with 12 bases between. This CDR3 spans 15 amino acids. CDR1 SEHNR and CDR2 FQNEAQ come from the germline V gene (reference sequence). CDR3 protein: CASREGAFSYNEQFF. In DNA form, the CDR3 reads TGTGCCAGCAGGGAGGGAGCCTTCTCCTACAATGAGCAGTTCTTC.

The chain carries TRBV7-9 and TRBJ1-1, with TRBD1 matching over 9 bases. Germline assignment: CDR1 SEHNR and CDR2 FQNEAQ (reference sequence). The CDR3 length is 15 residues. The V segment lost 3 bases and the J segment 1 base; nucleotides outside the gene matches: 3. The CDR3, as DNA: TGTGCCAGCAGCTTTGGGGACAGGGAGAACACTGAAGCTTTCTTT. Amino acid sequence: CASSFGDRENTEAFF.